This is a list of T cell receptor beta chains from one sample in a study of neurological immune-mediated disorders. In TCRdb, the 5' RACE reads were re-called with MiXCR into one record per CDR3 protein. The profile covers about 21,000 distinct CDR3 sequences, with around 6.2% appearing a single time and roughly 43% taken by the ten largest. Source material: CD8+ T cells from blood. Receptor source: a man between 18 and 29 years old in good health. Both conserved end residues are part of each CDR3. A D gene is named only where the DNA matches it firmly. Rows may omit the clone size; those that give it use once, few, many or a size class.

clone size	J gene	D gene	V gene	CDR3 DNA	CDR3 protein
-	TRBJ2-1	-	TRBV30	TGTGCCTTAGCGGTTAACTCCTACAATGAGCAGTTCTTC	CALAVNSYNEQFF
many	TRBJ1-2	-	TRBV4-3	TGCGCCAGCAGCCAAGGTGTGGGGACCTTTGCTAACTATGGCTACACCTTC	CASSQGVGTFANYGYTF
many	TRBJ2-3	-	TRBV6-2/TRBV6-3	TGTGCCAGCAGTTACCTGACAGGAAGTACGCAGTATTTT	CASSYLTGSTQYF
many	TRBJ2-7	-	TRBV5-1	TGCGCCAGCAGCTTGGACATCACTCCATGGGACGAGCAGTACTTC	CASSLDITPWDEQYF
many	TRBJ2-3	-	TRBV5-6	TGTGCCAGCAGCCTCGCGGGACACTCCCGCACAGATACGCAGTATTTT	CASSLAGHSRTDTQYF
many	TRBJ1-1	-	TRBV12-3/TRBV12-4	TGTGCCAGCAAGGTCACGAACACTGAAGCTTTCTTT	CASKVTNTEAFF
many	TRBJ2-2	-	TRBV29-1	TGCAGCGTCCGAGGGACCACCGGGGAGCTGTTTTTT	CSVRGTTGELFF
few	TRBJ2-2	-	TRBV4-3	TGCGCCAGCAGACAGGGAACGAACACCGGGGAGCTGTTTTTT	CASRQGTNTGELFF
many	TRBJ2-1	-	TRBV25-1	TGTGCCAGCGGAACAGGAGGCTCCTACAATGAGCAGTTCTTC	CASGTGGSYNEQFF
many	TRBJ2-1	-	TRBV5-1	TGCGCCAGCAGCTTGAGGGGGACCCACTCCTACAATGAGCAGTTCTTC	CASSLRGTHSYNEQFF
many	TRBJ1-5	-	TRBV12-3/TRBV12-4	TGTGCCAGCACCACCTGGGGGGTTGGTCAGCCCCAGCATTTT	CASTTWGVGQPQHF
many	TRBJ1-1	TRBD1	TRBV9	TGTGCCAGCAGCGTAGATCTGGGACAGGGGACTGAAGCTTTCTTT	CASSVDLGQGTEAFF
many	TRBJ2-1	-	TRBV21-1	TGTGCCAGCAGCAGGGGTGACAGCTCCTACAATGAGCAGTTCTTC	CASSRGDSSYNEQFF
many	TRBJ2-1	-	TRBV7-9	TGTGCCAGCAGCTTAGGGGGGAACTACAATGAGCAGTTCTTC	CASSLGGNYNEQFF
many	TRBJ1-1	-	TRBV12-3/TRBV12-4	TGTGCCAGCAGAACAGGGCTGAACACTGAAGCTTTCTTT	CASRTGLNTEAFF
many	TRBJ1-6	-	TRBV9	TGTGCCAGCAGCGTAGGTGTCGGGGACAATTCACCCCTCCACTTT	CASSVGVGDNSPLHF
many	TRBJ2-7	TRBD1	TRBV27	TGTGCCAGCAGAGGACAGGGGTACGAGCAGTACTTC	CASRGQGYEQYF
many	TRBJ2-1	-	TRBV5-1	TGCGCCAGCAGCTTTGATAGCTCCAATGAGCAGTTCTTC	CASSFDSSNEQFF
many	TRBJ1-1	-	TRBV7-9	TGTGCCAGCAGCTTACCGACCCGCGGGACGGTGAACACTGAAGCTTTCTTT	CASSLPTRGTVNTEAFF
many	TRBJ2-3	-	TRBV20-1	TGCAGTGCCCATAAAGGGGATGTGGGTACGCAGTATTTT	CSAHKGDVGTQYF
many	TRBJ2-3	-	TRBV15	TGTGCCACCAGCAAAAGTGGTGTCACAGATACGCAGTATTTT	CATSKSGVTDTQYF
many	TRBJ1-6	-	TRBV9	TGTGCCAGCAGCGTAGATTTCTCCGTTGGGAATTCACCCCTCCACTTT	CASSVDFSVGNSPLHF
many	TRBJ1-3	-	TRBV4-1	TGCGCCAGCAGCCAAGAAGAGTCCATCTCTGGAAACACCATATATTTT	CASSQEESISGNTIYF
many	TRBJ1-3	TRBD1	TRBV4-1	TGCGCCAGCAGTTCAGACAGGGGGCCTAGAAACACCATATATTTT	CASSSDRGPRNTIYF
many	TRBJ1-1	-	TRBV6-5	TGTGCCAGCAGTTACTCGGGACGGGGTGAAGCTTTCTTT	CASSYSGRGEAFF
many	TRBJ2-1	TRBD1	TRBV5-6	TGTGCCAGCCGTCTTCAGGGGGCTGGCAATGAGCAGTTCTTC	CASRLQGAGNEQFF
many	TRBJ2-1	-	TRBV4-3	TGCGCCAGCAGCCAAGATTTCCTAAATGAGCAGTTCTTC	CASSQDFLNEQFF
many	TRBJ2-7	TRBD2	TRBV3-1	TGTGCCAGCAGCCCTCTATCTAGCGGGGTACCCTACGAGCAGTACTTC	CASSPLSSGVPYEQYF
many	TRBJ2-1	TRBD2	TRBV9	TGTGCCAGCAGCGCTAGCGGGGGTGGGTACAATGAGCAGTTCTTC	CASSASGGGYNEQFF
many	TRBJ1-1	TRBD1	TRBV6-5	TGTGCCAGCAGCTCGACAGGGTGGACTGAAGCTTTCTTT	CASSSTGWTEAFF
many	TRBJ1-1	TRBD1	TRBV29-1	TGCAGCGCTTATCCGGGACAGTACACTGAAGCTTTCTTT	CSAYPGQYTEAFF